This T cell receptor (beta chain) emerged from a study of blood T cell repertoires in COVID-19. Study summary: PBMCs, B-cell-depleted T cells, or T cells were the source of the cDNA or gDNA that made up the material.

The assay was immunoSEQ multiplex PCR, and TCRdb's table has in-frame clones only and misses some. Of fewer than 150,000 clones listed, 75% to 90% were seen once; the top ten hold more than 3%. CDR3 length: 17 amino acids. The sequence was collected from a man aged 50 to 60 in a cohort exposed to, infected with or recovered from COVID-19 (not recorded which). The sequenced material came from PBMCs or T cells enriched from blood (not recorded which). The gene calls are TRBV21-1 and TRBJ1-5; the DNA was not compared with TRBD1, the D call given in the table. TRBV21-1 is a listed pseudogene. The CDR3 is CASSKYWGTISNQPQHF. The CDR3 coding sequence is TGTGCCAGCAGCAAGTATTGGGGGACAATTAGCAATCAGCCCCAGCATTTT.